This T cell receptor beta chain derives from a study of siplizumab effects on memory and regulatory T cells. The CDR3 is 13 residues long. V lost 2 bases to trimming and J lost 2 bases, with 5 bases between them. The V gene's germline CDR1 is MRHNA and CDR2 SNTAGT. In its sample, this clone was seen a few times. Using immunoSEQ multiplex PCR, the repertoire was profiled, and TCRdb retains in-frame clones only, with some absent. The table records roughly 60,000 clones, approximately 95% of them present only once. The sequenced sample consisted of CD8+ T cells sorted from blood. This clonotype was obtained from a human donor in good health. This chain uses TRBV6-4 with TRBJ2-3; D is uncertain. CDR3 loop: CASSDEATDTQYF. The CDR3 DNA reads as TGTGCCAGCAGTGACGAGGCCACAGATACGCAGTATTTT.